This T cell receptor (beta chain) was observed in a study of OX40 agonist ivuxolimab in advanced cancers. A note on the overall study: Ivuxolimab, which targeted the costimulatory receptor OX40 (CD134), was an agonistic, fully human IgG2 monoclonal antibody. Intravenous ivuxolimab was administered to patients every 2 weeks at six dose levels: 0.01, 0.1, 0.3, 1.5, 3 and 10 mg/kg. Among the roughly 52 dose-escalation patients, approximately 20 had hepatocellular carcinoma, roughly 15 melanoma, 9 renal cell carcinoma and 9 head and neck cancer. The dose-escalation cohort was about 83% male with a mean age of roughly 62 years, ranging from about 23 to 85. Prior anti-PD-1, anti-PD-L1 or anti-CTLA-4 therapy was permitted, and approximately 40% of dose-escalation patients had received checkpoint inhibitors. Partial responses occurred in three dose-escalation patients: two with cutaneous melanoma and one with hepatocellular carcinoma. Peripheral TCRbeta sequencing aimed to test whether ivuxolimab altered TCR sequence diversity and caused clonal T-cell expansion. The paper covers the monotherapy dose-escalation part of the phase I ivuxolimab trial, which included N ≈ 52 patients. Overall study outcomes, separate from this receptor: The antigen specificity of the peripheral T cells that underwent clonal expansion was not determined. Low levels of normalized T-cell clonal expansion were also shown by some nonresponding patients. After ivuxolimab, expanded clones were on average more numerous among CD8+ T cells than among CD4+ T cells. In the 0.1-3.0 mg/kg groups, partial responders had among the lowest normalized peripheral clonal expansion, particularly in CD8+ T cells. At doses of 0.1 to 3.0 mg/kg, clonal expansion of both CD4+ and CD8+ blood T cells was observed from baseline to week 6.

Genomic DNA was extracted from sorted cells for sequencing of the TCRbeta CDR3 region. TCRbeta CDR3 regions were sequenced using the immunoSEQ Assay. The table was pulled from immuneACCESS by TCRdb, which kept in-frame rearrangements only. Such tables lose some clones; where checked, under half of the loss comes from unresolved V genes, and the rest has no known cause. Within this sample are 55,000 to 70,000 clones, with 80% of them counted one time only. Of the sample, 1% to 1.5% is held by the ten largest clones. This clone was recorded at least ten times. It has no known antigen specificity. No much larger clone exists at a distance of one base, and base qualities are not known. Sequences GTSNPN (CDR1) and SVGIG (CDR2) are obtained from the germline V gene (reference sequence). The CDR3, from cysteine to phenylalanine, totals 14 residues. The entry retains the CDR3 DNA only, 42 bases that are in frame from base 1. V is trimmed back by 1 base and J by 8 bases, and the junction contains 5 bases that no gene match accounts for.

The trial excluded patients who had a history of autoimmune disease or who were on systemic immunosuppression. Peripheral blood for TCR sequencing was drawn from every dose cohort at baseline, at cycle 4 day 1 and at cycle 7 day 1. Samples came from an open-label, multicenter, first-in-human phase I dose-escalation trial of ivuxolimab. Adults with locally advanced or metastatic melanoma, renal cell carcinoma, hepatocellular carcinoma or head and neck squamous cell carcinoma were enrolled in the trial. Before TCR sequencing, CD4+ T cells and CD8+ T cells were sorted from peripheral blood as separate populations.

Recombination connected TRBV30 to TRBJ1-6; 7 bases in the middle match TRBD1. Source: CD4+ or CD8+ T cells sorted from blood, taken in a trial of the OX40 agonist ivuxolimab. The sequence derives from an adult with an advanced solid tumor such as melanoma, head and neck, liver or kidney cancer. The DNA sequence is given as TGTGCCTGGAGTGGGGACAGCCCCGATTCACCCCTCCACTTT. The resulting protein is CAWSGDSPDSPLHF.